The clone carrying this T cell receptor beta chain turned up a few times. Its antigen remains unknown. The record originates from a study of Graves' ophthalmopathy and Graves' hyperthyroidism. The study, taken as a whole, reports: Ophthalmopathy progression cases were predicted by the model with 70.59% sensitivity and roughly 72% specificity.

The CDR3 loop spans 14 amino acids. Germline V gene data show CDR1 as KGHDR and CDR2 as SFDVKD. RNA served as the template for amplifying TCR beta CDR3 regions. RT-PCR in the first round used HTBI primers; a second-round multiplex PCR followed. Each CDR3 protein gets one entry after TCRdb re-called the multiplex PCR reads with MiXCR. Of about 640,000 distinct CDR3 sequences listed, about 41% are singletons. A roughly 9.7 ml volume of fresh peripheral blood provided the PBMCs. The chain is built from TRBV24-1 and TRBJ2-5, with a weak D call TRBD2 (6 bases). The DNA end is more similar to TRBJ2-1, so the J call may be wrong. The clonotype comes from an adult man with Graves' ophthalmopathy. Sequenced material: peripheral blood. CDR3 protein: CATRGTRVGGEQFF. CDR3 in DNA: TGTGCCACCAGGGGAACCAGAGTGGGAGGTGAGCAGTTCTTC.